The rows below give T cell receptor beta chains drawn from one sample of a study of HIV-infected children after antiretroviral therapy interruption. TCRdb called the 3' RACE reads again in MiXCR, with one record for every CDR3 protein. Here the sample spans about 46,000 distinct CDR3 sequences, 3.5% to 5% being singletons. The source material was CD45RA+ CD4+ T cells from PBMCs, pooled from several time points, sampled from a donor given antiretroviral therapy, either interrupted or continuous. The receptors here all came from a pool of human donors with HIV. Each CDR3 is given with its conserved first and last residue. D genes are given only for firm matches. A row's size may be missing; if present it is once, few, many or a size class.

d_gene: .; abundance: many; v_gene: TRBV2; j_gene: TRBJ2-5; CDR3nt: TGTGCCAGCAGTGAGCGGACCCAGGGTGAGACCCAGTACTTC; CDR3aa: CASSERTQGETQYF
d_gene: .; abundance: few; v_gene: TRBV7-2; j_gene: TRBJ2-1; CDR3nt: TGTGCCAGCAGCCCAGGGGGGAGCGGGGTGGGGCAGTTCTTC; CDR3aa: CASSPGGSGVGQFF
d_gene: .; abundance: many; v_gene: TRBV5-5; j_gene: TRBJ1-3; CDR3nt: TGTGCCAGCAGCTTGGGGGTTTCTGGAAACACCATATATTTT; CDR3aa: CASSLGVSGNTIYF
d_gene: .; abundance: many; v_gene: TRBV28; j_gene: TRBJ1-4; CDR3nt: TGTGCCAGCAGCCAGAGAGGGGAAAAACTGTTTTTT; CDR3aa: CASSQRGEKLFF
d_gene: .; abundance: many; v_gene: TRBV12-3/TRBV12-4; j_gene: TRBJ2-3; CDR3nt: TGTGCCAGCAGTTTAATCCGGGGCGATACGCAGTATTTT; CDR3aa: CASSLIRGDTQYF
d_gene: TRBD1; abundance: many; v_gene: TRBV20-1; j_gene: TRBJ2-3; CDR3nt: TGCAGTGCTAAAAGGGGGCCAGATACGCAGTATTTT; CDR3aa: CSAKRGPDTQYF
d_gene: .; abundance: medium-sized; v_gene: TRBV21-1; j_gene: TRBJ2-7; CDR3nt: TGTGCCAGCAGCAAAGCGGGACGGGACAGCTCTTCCTACGAGCAGTACTTC; CDR3aa: CASSKAGRDSSSYEQYF
d_gene: TRBD1; abundance: many; v_gene: TRBV27; j_gene: TRBJ1-1; CDR3nt: TGTGCCAGCAGTACACGACAGGGAAGCGACACTGAAGCTTTCTTT; CDR3aa: CASSTRQGSDTEAFF
d_gene: TRBD2; abundance: many; v_gene: TRBV5-4; j_gene: TRBJ2-5; CDR3nt: TGTGCCAGCAGACCGGGACTAGCGGGATCAATACAAGAGACCCAGTACTTC; CDR3aa: CASRPGLAGSIQETQYF
d_gene: TRBD1; abundance: many; v_gene: TRBV15; j_gene: TRBJ2-1; CDR3nt: TGTGCCACCGCGCCCAGGACAGGGAACAATGAGCAGTTCTTC; CDR3aa: CATAPRTGNNEQFF
d_gene: .; abundance: many; v_gene: TRBV7-9; j_gene: TRBJ1-2; CDR3nt: TGTGCCAGCAGCTTCAGGTCAGGAGGCTATGGCTACACCTTC; CDR3aa: CASSFRSGGYGYTF
d_gene: .; abundance: many; v_gene: TRBV9; j_gene: TRBJ1-2; CDR3nt: TGTGCCAGCAGCGTAGGTTTCGGCCAGGGGGGCTACACCTTC; CDR3aa: CASSVGFGQGGYTF
d_gene: .; abundance: .; v_gene: TRBV21-1; j_gene: TRBJ1-6; CDR3nt: TGTGCCAGCAGTTTGGAGTACCAGCCGGGACAAAGCGTACCCCTCCACTTT; CDR3aa: CASSLEYQPGQSVPLHF
d_gene: .; abundance: medium-sized; v_gene: TRBV18; j_gene: TRBJ1-1; CDR3nt: TGTGCCAGCTCACAAGGTCGTCAAACTGAAGCTTTCTTT; CDR3aa: CASSQGRQTEAFF
d_gene: .; abundance: many; v_gene: TRBV7-2; j_gene: TRBJ1-1; CDR3nt: TGTGCCAGCCGATTACGGGTTTACACTGAAGCTTTCTTT; CDR3aa: CASRLRVYTEAFF
d_gene: TRBD2; abundance: many; v_gene: TRBV11-3; j_gene: TRBJ2-1; CDR3nt: TGTGCCAGCAGCTTCGGTCTAGCGGGGACCTACAATGAGCAGTTCTTC; CDR3aa: CASSFGLAGTYNEQFF
d_gene: TRBD2; abundance: many; v_gene: TRBV20-1; j_gene: TRBJ2-3; CDR3nt: TGCAGTGCAATACGGGGGGGCCGGACAGATACGCAGTATTTT; CDR3aa: CSAIRGGRTDTQYF
d_gene: TRBD2; abundance: few; v_gene: TRBV12-3/TRBV12-4; j_gene: TRBJ2-3; CDR3nt: TGTGCCAGCAGGGAGGGACTAGCCACAGATACGCAGTATTTT; CDR3aa: CASREGLATDTQYF
d_gene: TRBD2; abundance: .; v_gene: TRBV5-4; j_gene: TRBJ2-1; CDR3nt: TGTGCCAGCAGCTGGACCGGGACTACATACAATGAGCAGTTCTTC; CDR3aa: CASSWTGTTYNEQFF
d_gene: TRBD1; abundance: many; v_gene: TRBV7-2; j_gene: TRBJ2-7; CDR3nt: TGTGCCAGCAGTGGAGGGACAGGGGTTATCTACGAGCAGTACTTC; CDR3aa: CASSGGTGVIYEQYF
d_gene: TRBD1; abundance: .; v_gene: TRBV12-3/TRBV12-4; j_gene: TRBJ1-1; CDR3nt: TGTGCCAGCAGCCCGGGACAGGGGTTTGAGGCTTTCTTT; CDR3aa: CASSPGQGFEAFF
d_gene: .; abundance: few; v_gene: TRBV28; j_gene: TRBJ2-1; CDR3nt: TGTGCCAGCACCCTGAGTGGGGCGGAGGATGAGCAGTTCTTC; CDR3aa: CASTLSGAEDEQFF
d_gene: .; abundance: few; v_gene: TRBV29-1; j_gene: TRBJ2-3; CDR3nt: TGCAGCGTTATCATGGGGCGATTATCAGATACGCAGTATTTT; CDR3aa: CSVIMGRLSDTQYF
d_gene: .; abundance: many; v_gene: TRBV2; j_gene: TRBJ2-1; CDR3nt: TGTGCCAGCATCGACGAAGACAATGAGCAGTTCTTC; CDR3aa: CASIDEDNEQFF
d_gene: .; abundance: .; v_gene: TRBV12-3/TRBV12-4; j_gene: TRBJ2-3; CDR3nt: TGTGCCAGCAGTTTTGCTAGCTCCGCCGCAGATACGCAGTATTTT; CDR3aa: CASSFASSAADTQYF
d_gene: .; abundance: .; v_gene: TRBV6-5; j_gene: TRBJ1-5; CDR3nt: TGTGCCAGCAGTTACGAGGCAGGTGATCAGCCCCAGCATTTT; CDR3aa: CASSYEAGDQPQHF
d_gene: .; abundance: many; v_gene: TRBV18; j_gene: TRBJ1-1; CDR3nt: TGTGCCAGCTCACCAACAGGGATGAACACTGAAGCTTTCTTT; CDR3aa: CASSPTGMNTEAFF
d_gene: .; abundance: many; v_gene: TRBV5-1; j_gene: TRBJ2-1; CDR3nt: TGCGCCAGCAGCTTGGACTGGGGCGGGCACAATGAGCAGTTCTTC; CDR3aa: CASSLDWGGHNEQFF
d_gene: TRBD1; abundance: many; v_gene: TRBV3-1; j_gene: TRBJ2-3; CDR3nt: TGTGCCAGCAGCCCAGGGACAGCTAGCACAGATACGCAGTATTTT; CDR3aa: CASSPGTASTDTQYF
d_gene: TRBD2; abundance: many; v_gene: TRBV7-8; j_gene: TRBJ2-5; CDR3nt: TGTGCCAGCAGCTCGGGACTAGCGGGGGTTCCTCAAGAGACCCAGTACTTC; CDR3aa: CASSSGLAGVPQETQYF
d_gene: TRBD1; abundance: .; v_gene: TRBV28; j_gene: TRBJ1-6; CDR3nt: TGTGCCAGCAGGGTGTCAGGGGGAAACTCACCCCTCCACTTT; CDR3aa: CASRVSGGNSPLHF
d_gene: .; abundance: many; v_gene: TRBV12-3/TRBV12-4; j_gene: TRBJ2-2; CDR3nt: TGTGCCAGCAGCCGGATCGGGGAGCTGTTTTTT; CDR3aa: CASSRIGELFF
d_gene: TRBD1; abundance: many; v_gene: TRBV18; j_gene: TRBJ2-3; CDR3nt: TGTGCCAGCTCACGGAATGGTGGGACAGGGGGCGCAGATACGCAGTATTTT; CDR3aa: CASSRNGGTGGADTQYF
d_gene: .; abundance: many; v_gene: TRBV20-1; j_gene: TRBJ2-1; CDR3nt: TGCAGTGCTAGGGCCGGGTATTACAATGAGCAGTTCTTC; CDR3aa: CSARAGYYNEQFF
d_gene: .; abundance: many; v_gene: TRBV28; j_gene: TRBJ2-7; CDR3nt: TGTGCCAGCAGTATCCCTGGACAGAATCAGTACTTC; CDR3aa: CASSIPGQNQYF
d_gene: TRBD1; abundance: many; v_gene: TRBV2; j_gene: TRBJ1-2; CDR3nt: TGTGCCAGCAGCCCCTTACAGGGGGCGGGCTATGGCTACACCTTC; CDR3aa: CASSPLQGAGYGYTF
d_gene: .; abundance: many; v_gene: TRBV3-1; j_gene: TRBJ2-3; CDR3nt: TGTGCCAGCAGCCAAGCGGGGGGCCTCACAGATACGCAGTATTTT; CDR3aa: CASSQAGGLTDTQYF
d_gene: .; abundance: many; v_gene: TRBV2; j_gene: TRBJ2-1; CDR3nt: TGTGCCAGCAGTGAAGCCCTATCGACTGGGGTCATCTCCTACAATGAGCAGTTCTTC; CDR3aa: CASSEALSTGVISYNEQFF
d_gene: TRBD1; abundance: .; v_gene: TRBV10-3; j_gene: TRBJ2-1; CDR3nt: TGTGCCATCAGTTCCACGGGACAGAATGAGCAGTTCTTC; CDR3aa: CAISSTGQNEQFF
d_gene: .; abundance: many; v_gene: TRBV20-1; j_gene: TRBJ2-3; CDR3nt: TGCAGTGCTAGAGATCAGGGCGGCAACACAGATACGCAGTATTTT; CDR3aa: CSARDQGGNTDTQYF
d_gene: .; abundance: many; v_gene: TRBV24-1; j_gene: TRBJ2-3; CDR3nt: TGTGCCACCAGTGATTCCCTTGGGGCAGATACGCAGTATTTT; CDR3aa: CATSDSLGADTQYF
d_gene: .; abundance: many; v_gene: TRBV2; j_gene: TRBJ1-5; CDR3nt: TGTGCCAGCAGTGAGCAGGGTGCGGGCAATCAGCCCCAGCATTTT; CDR3aa: CASSEQGAGNQPQHF
d_gene: .; abundance: many; v_gene: TRBV11-2; j_gene: TRBJ1-1; CDR3nt: TGTGCCAGCAGCCTCGACAGGCCGTCGAACACTGAAGCTTTCTTT; CDR3aa: CASSLDRPSNTEAFF
d_gene: .; abundance: many; v_gene: TRBV12-3/TRBV12-4; j_gene: TRBJ1-3; CDR3nt: TGTGCCAGCACGGAAGCTAGTGGAAACACCATATATTTT; CDR3aa: CASTEASGNTIYF
d_gene: .; abundance: many; v_gene: TRBV20-1; j_gene: TRBJ2-2; CDR3nt: TGCAGTGCTAGAGATCGGACAGTGAACACCGGGGAGCTGTTTTTT; CDR3aa: CSARDRTVNTGELFF
d_gene: TRBD1; abundance: many; v_gene: TRBV29-1; j_gene: TRBJ2-1; CDR3nt: TGCAGCGTTGTCACAGGGGGTCGCTACAATGAGCAGTTCTTC; CDR3aa: CSVVTGGRYNEQFF
d_gene: TRBD1; abundance: many; v_gene: TRBV28; j_gene: TRBJ2-7; CDR3nt: TGTGCCAGCAGTCGGACAGGGGGCTTCTCCTACGAGCAGTACTTC; CDR3aa: CASSRTGGFSYEQYF
d_gene: .; abundance: .; v_gene: TRBV5-5; j_gene: TRBJ2-7; CDR3nt: TGTGCCAGCAGTTTTCCGATGGACTACGAGCAGTACTTC; CDR3aa: CASSFPMDYEQYF
d_gene: .; abundance: few; v_gene: TRBV2; j_gene: TRBJ1-5; CDR3nt: TGTGCCAGCAGTCTGGACCGAAATCAGCCCCAGCATTTT; CDR3aa: CASSLDRNQPQHF
d_gene: TRBD2; abundance: once; v_gene: TRBV9; j_gene: TRBJ2-1; CDR3nt: TGTGCCAGCAGCCCCAGTGGTGCGGGGGTCTCCTACAATGAGCAGTTCTTC; CDR3aa: CASSPSGAGVSYNEQFF
d_gene: TRBD1; abundance: many; v_gene: TRBV11-1; j_gene: TRBJ2-1; CDR3nt: TGTGCCAGCAGCTTAAGGACAGGGCTTATTAATGAGCAGTTCTTC; CDR3aa: CASSLRTGLINEQFF
d_gene: .; abundance: many; v_gene: TRBV20-1; j_gene: TRBJ1-1; CDR3nt: TGCAGTGCCACCGACAGGATGAACACTGAAGCTTTCTTT; CDR3aa: CSATDRMNTEAFF